The entry below describes one T cell receptor (beta chain). Its antigen is not known. It was with 60 Vbeta and 13 Jbeta primers that the PCR ran. The table came from immunoSEQ multiplex PCR; TCRdb's copy has only in-frame clones and leaves some out. Here the sample spans about 89,000 clones, around 85% being singletons. This entry is derived from a study of cytomegalovirus exposure and HLA in healthy donors. Study details: Of a few hundred genotyped donors, about 81% clustered with self-reported Caucasian donors.

Study-level results: Cytomegalovirus status, reportedly, was diagnosed with high specificity and sensitivity by the classifier. According to an earlier analysis, most TCR beta V segments yielded productive rearrangements about 87% or about 30% of the time. Cytomegalovirus-associated status was assigned to around 160 TCR beta chains.

This receptor was identified in a man between 35 and 55 years old in good health and CMV-seropositive. The sequenced sample was PBMCs.

The CDR3: CASSPQLAGEQETQYF. In DNA, the CDR3 is TGTGCCAGCAGCCCCCAACTAGCGGGAGAACAAGAGACCCAGTACTTC. The chain has TRBV9 and TRBJ2-5, with 11 positions matching TRBD2. CDR1 SGDLS and CDR2 YYNGEE come from the germline V gene. This CDR3 region has 16 residues. J gave up 2 bases and V 4 bases, and 7 bases lay outside the gene matches.